The 9 T cell receptor beta chains listed next were all sequenced from one sample in a study of blood T cell repertoires in COVID-19. Assay: immunoSEQ multiplex PCR; the TCRdb copy retains only in-frame clones and omits some. The sample gives 200,000 to 300,000 clones, around 90% of which show up once; more than 6% is in the top ten. The material sequenced was peripheral blood. These receptors were taken from a man in his sixties who had recovered from COVID-19.

The V gene is TRBV5-1, the J gene TRBJ1-1, with 11 bases matching TRBD1. Trimming cost V 0 bases and J 13 bases; bases outside gene matches: 2. Germline V gene lookup returns CDR1 SGHRS and CDR2 YFSETQ. The CDR3 is made up of 12 amino acids. This CDR3 reads CASSLEGTGGFF. The DNA for the CDR3 is TGCGCCAGCAGCTTGGAGGGGACAGGGGGTTTCTTT.

This clone occurred a few times. The chain employs TRBV10-2 and TRBJ2-7; D is uncertain. V was shortened by 6 bases and J by 3 bases, with 6 bases between the two germline ends. The CDR3 is 11 amino acids. Germline CDR1 and CDR2: WSHSY and SAAADI. CDR3 nucleotides: TGCGCCAGCAGCCCGAGCTACGAGCAGTACTTC. This gives the protein CASSPSYEQYF.

The chain has TRBV5-6 and TRBJ1-2, with a possible D match to TRBD1 (5 bases). The CDR3 is made up of 12 amino acids. Trimming removed 3 bases from V and 8 bases from J, with 11 bases in between. CDR1 and CDR2 from the germline V gene are SGHDT and YYEEEE. This CDR3 is CASSWGRGGYTF. The CDR3 DNA sequence: TGTGCCAGCAGCTGGGGCCGTGGCGGCTACACCTTC.

The V and J genes are TRBV28 and TRBJ2-7; 12 bases agree with TRBD2. Germline loops: CDR1 MDHEN, CDR2 SYDVKM. The CDR3 sequence is 15 residues long. The V and J ends lost 6 bases and 6 bases, in that order; junction bases with no gene match: 9. The CDR3 spells CASRQTSGGFIEQYF. The CDR3 nucleotides are TGTGCCAGCAGACAAACTAGCGGGGGGTTCATCGAGCAGTACTTC.

The chain carries TRBV19 and TRBJ1-2; the match to TRBD1 covers 7 bases. Losses at the gene ends were 5 bases for V and 5 bases for J; bases not matched to a gene: 8. This CDR3 spans 14 amino acids. Germline lookup yields CDR1 LNHDA and CDR2 SQIVND (reference sequence). The CDR3 protein is CASSYGTASYGYTF. DNA of the CDR3: TGTGCCAGTAGTTACGGGACAGCCTCTTATGGCTACACCTTC.

The DNA for the CDR3 is TGTGCCAGCAGTTCCCCGGACGGGGGGGGTTACGAGCAGTACTTC. It codes for CASSSPDGGGYEQYF. The V and J genes are TRBV27 and TRBJ2-7; 8 bases align to TRBD2. Germline values: CDR1 MNHEY, CDR2 SMNVEV (reference sequence). The CDR3 length is 15 residues. V was pared by 4 bases and J by 4 bases, with 9 bases of the junction left unmatched.

This chain joins TRBV5-1 and TRBJ1-4; D gene unclear. Germline V gene sequence: CDR1 SGHRS, CDR2 YFSETQ. This CDR3 has 15 amino acids. V was clipped by 2 bases and J by 0 bases, with 8 bases between them. CDR3 in amino acids: CASSLSDATNEKLFF. As DNA, the CDR3 is TGCGCCAGCAGCTTAAGCGACGCAACTAATGAAAAACTGTTTTTT.

The chain has TRBV18 and TRBJ2-3; the D gene is possibly TRBD2 (6 bases). The V end lost 3 bases, the J end lost 1 base, and 20 bases lay between the germline ends. The germline V gene has CDR1 KGHSH and CDR2 LQKENI. The CDR3 contains 18 residues. Written as DNA, the CDR3 is TGTGCCAGCTCACCCGTGATTTTTCGAGGAGGGGGCACAGATACGCAGTATTTT. Protein product: CASSPVIFRGGGTDTQYF.

This clone turned up a few times. The chain uses TRBV5-1 and TRBJ2-7; D may be TRBD1 (6 bases). The ends were cut back, 4 bases at V and 4 bases at J, with 15 bases in the middle. From germline, CDR1 is SGHRS and CDR2 YFSETQ. The CDR3 is made up of 14 amino acids. CDR3 DNA sequence: TGCGCCAGCAGCGAAACGGACAGCCGATACGAGCAGTACTTC. Translated, it gives CASSETDSRYEQYF. Looking up the rest from reference TRBV5-1 and TRBJ2-7 gives the full variable domain: KAGVTQTPRYLIKTRGQQVTLSCSPISGHRSVSWYQQTPGQGLQFLFEYFSETQRNKGNFPGRFSGRQFSNSRSEMNVSTLELGDSALYLCASSETDSRYEQYFGPGTRLTVT.